These T cell receptor beta chains were read from a single sample in a study of T-cell memory formation after mild COVID-19. MiXCR was run by TCRdb on the 5' RACE reads, yielding one entry per CDR3 protein. The data show hundreds of thousands of distinct CDR3 sequences, with about a fifth seen just once and around 8.4% held by the top ten. Sequencing used PBMCs or a T cell subset sorted from them (not recorded which). These receptors were collected from an adult woman who had mild COVID-19 (a few samples of this study predate the infection). Cell type and time point are not known. CDR3s include the opening cysteine and the closing phenylalanine or tryptophan. The D gene is left open where the match is weak. Clone size is not always given. Where it is, it says once, few, many or a class for expanded clones.

j_call: TRBJ1-2; d_call: -; clone_size: few; v_call: TRBV6-6; cdr3_nt: TGTGCCAGCAGTTACCCTCGCCGACCGGGTGGCTACACCTTC; cdr3_aa: CASSYPRRPGGYTF
j_call: TRBJ2-1; d_call: -; clone_size: -; v_call: TRBV6-1; cdr3_nt: TGTGCCAGCAGGATAGGGGGGACGGGCAATGAGCAGTTCTTC; cdr3_aa: CASRIGGTGNEQFF
j_call: TRBJ1-5; d_call: -; clone_size: many; v_call: TRBV7-2; cdr3_nt: TGTGCCAGCAGCTTAAGACAGGAGCACAATCAGCCCCAGCATTTT; cdr3_aa: CASSLRQEHNQPQHF
j_call: TRBJ2-7; d_call: TRBD1; clone_size: few; v_call: TRBV12-3/TRBV12-4; cdr3_nt: TGTGCCAGCAGTCCTCCGCCGGGACAGGGGGCATACGAGCAGTACTTC; cdr3_aa: CASSPPPGQGAYEQYF
j_call: TRBJ2-7; d_call: -; clone_size: -; v_call: TRBV15; cdr3_nt: TGTGCCACCAGCAGAGGAACGGCCTCCTACGAGCAGTACTTC; cdr3_aa: CATSRGTASYEQYF
j_call: TRBJ1-2; d_call: TRBD1; clone_size: -; v_call: TRBV6-1; cdr3_nt: TGTGCCAGCAGGGCCAGGACAGGGGTGTATGGCTACACCTTC; cdr3_aa: CASRARTGVYGYTF
j_call: TRBJ1-1; d_call: -; clone_size: few; v_call: TRBV5-1; cdr3_nt: TGCGCCAGCAGCTTGGAGCCCTCCAGCGGATACAGCACTGAAGCTTTCTTT; cdr3_aa: CASSLEPSSGYSTEAFF
j_call: TRBJ2-7; d_call: -; clone_size: few; v_call: TRBV5-1; cdr3_nt: TGCGCCAGCAGCTTGGCACAGGGAATAGTGGGCGAGCAGTACTTC; cdr3_aa: CASSLAQGIVGEQYF
j_call: TRBJ2-2; d_call: -; clone_size: few; v_call: TRBV29-1; cdr3_nt: TGCAGCGTCAAACAACCCAACACCGGGGAGCTGTTTTTT; cdr3_aa: CSVKQPNTGELFF
j_call: TRBJ2-3; d_call: -; clone_size: -; v_call: TRBV7-9; cdr3_nt: TGTGCCAGCAGCTCCCCCCGACGGTCTAGCACAGATACGCAGTATTTT; cdr3_aa: CASSSPRRSSTDTQYF
j_call: TRBJ1-2; d_call: -; clone_size: -; v_call: TRBV7-8; cdr3_nt: TGTGCCAGCAGCTTAGATTCTTGGGGATCCTATGGCTACACCTTC; cdr3_aa: CASSLDSWGSYGYTF
j_call: TRBJ2-1; d_call: -; clone_size: -; v_call: TRBV20-1; cdr3_nt: TGCAGTGCTAGAGCTCTGAGCTCCTACAATGAGCAGTTCTTC; cdr3_aa: CSARALSSYNEQFF
j_call: TRBJ2-7; d_call: -; clone_size: few; v_call: TRBV27; cdr3_nt: TGTGCCAGCAGTTTAGGGGCAGGCGTCTCCTACGAGCAGTACTTC; cdr3_aa: CASSLGAGVSYEQYF
j_call: TRBJ2-7; d_call: -; clone_size: -; v_call: TRBV20-1; cdr3_nt: TGCAGTGCTAGAGATCGAGACTACCCTAGTGAGCAGTACTTC; cdr3_aa: CSARDRDYPSEQYF
j_call: TRBJ2-2; d_call: -; clone_size: -; v_call: TRBV12-3/TRBV12-4; cdr3_nt: TGTGCCAGCAGACATAACACCGGGGAGCTGTTTTTT; cdr3_aa: CASRHNTGELFF
j_call: TRBJ2-7; d_call: TRBD2; clone_size: few; v_call: TRBV11-3; cdr3_nt: TGTGCCAGCAGCTTAGGACGGACTAGCTCCTACGAGCAGTACTTC; cdr3_aa: CASSLGRTSSYEQYF
j_call: TRBJ2-7; d_call: -; clone_size: few; v_call: TRBV25-1; cdr3_nt: TGTGCCAGCAGGGGGTTCGGGCCCCACGAGCAGTACTTC; cdr3_aa: CASRGFGPHEQYF
j_call: TRBJ2-7; d_call: -; clone_size: -; v_call: TRBV4-1; cdr3_nt: TGCGCCAGCAGCCCCAGGGGGGTCCCCTCCTACGAGCAGTACTTC; cdr3_aa: CASSPRGVPSYEQYF
j_call: TRBJ2-4; d_call: -; clone_size: few; v_call: TRBV18; cdr3_nt: TGTGCCAGCTCACCGGGAAAAGTTGTAGCCAAAAACATTCAGTACTTC; cdr3_aa: CASSPGKVVAKNIQYF
j_call: TRBJ2-7; d_call: TRBD1; clone_size: -; v_call: TRBV14; cdr3_nt: TGTGCCAGCAGCCAAGGTCCAGGGGGCCTGGAGAACGAGCAGTACTTC; cdr3_aa: CASSQGPGGLENEQYF
j_call: TRBJ2-6; d_call: TRBD1; clone_size: -; v_call: TRBV7-2; cdr3_nt: TGTGCCAGCAGCGTGGACAGGGGGCGGCCGGCTGGGGCCAACGTCCTGACTTTC; cdr3_aa: CASSVDRGRPAGANVLTF
j_call: TRBJ1-5; d_call: -; clone_size: -; v_call: TRBV5-1; cdr3_nt: TGCGCCAGCAGCCTATCGGCAGGGTCTAATCAGCCCCAGCATTTT; cdr3_aa: CASSLSAGSNQPQHF